This TCR beta chain was captured in a study of blood T cell repertoires in COVID-19. Some clones are missing from TCRdb's copy, which holds only in-frame ones; the method was immunoSEQ multiplex PCR. The table shows 110,000 to 150,000 clones, with over 75% occurring only once. CDR1 and CDR2 (germline): SGDLS, YYNGEE. The CDR3 is 18 amino acids. V lost 1 base and J 2 bases, leaving 19 bases between the germline ends. This clonotype was obtained from a man in his sixties or seventies with acute or convalescent COVID-19. V gene TRBV9 combines with J gene TRBJ1-5, with D possibly TRBD1 on 5 matching bases. Material: peripheral blood. The CDR3 DNA is TGTGCCAGCAGCGTATGGGTTTCGGGCAGGGAAGGCAATCAGCCCCAGCATTTT. Its translation: CASSVWVSGREGNQPQHF.